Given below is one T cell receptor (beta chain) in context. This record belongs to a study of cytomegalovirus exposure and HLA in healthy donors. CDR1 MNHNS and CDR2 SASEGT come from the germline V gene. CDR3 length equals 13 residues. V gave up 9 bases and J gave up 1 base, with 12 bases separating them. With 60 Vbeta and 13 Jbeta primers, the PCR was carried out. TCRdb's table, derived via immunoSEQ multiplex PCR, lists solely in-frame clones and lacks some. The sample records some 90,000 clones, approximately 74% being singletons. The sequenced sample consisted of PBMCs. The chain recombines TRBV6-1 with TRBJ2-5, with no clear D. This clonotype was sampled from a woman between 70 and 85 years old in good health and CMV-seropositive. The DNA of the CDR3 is TGTGCCAGTCGTTTTACGCGCCAAGAGACCCAGTACTTC. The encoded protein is CASRFTRQETQYF.